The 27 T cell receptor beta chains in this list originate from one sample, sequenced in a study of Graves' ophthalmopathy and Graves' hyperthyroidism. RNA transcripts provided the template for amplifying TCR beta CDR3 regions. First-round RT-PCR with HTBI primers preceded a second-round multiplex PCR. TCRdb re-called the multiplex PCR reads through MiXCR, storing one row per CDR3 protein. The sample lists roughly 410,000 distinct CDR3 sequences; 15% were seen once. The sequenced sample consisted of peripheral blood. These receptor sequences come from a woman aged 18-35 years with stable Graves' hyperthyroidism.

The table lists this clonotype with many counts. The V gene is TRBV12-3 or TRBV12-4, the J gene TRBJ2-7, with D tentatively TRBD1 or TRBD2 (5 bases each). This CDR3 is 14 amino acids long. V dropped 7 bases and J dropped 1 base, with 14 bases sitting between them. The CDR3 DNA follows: TGTGCCAGCAATACCGACGGGGCATCCTACGAGCAGTACTTC. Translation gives CASNTDGASYEQYF.

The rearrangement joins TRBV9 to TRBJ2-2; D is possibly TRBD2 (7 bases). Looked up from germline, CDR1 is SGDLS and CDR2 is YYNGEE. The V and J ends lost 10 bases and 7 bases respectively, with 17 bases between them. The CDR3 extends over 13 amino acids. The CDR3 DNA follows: TGTGCCTCCGCAGGGGAGGGGATCGGGGAGCTGTTTTTT. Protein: CASAGEGIGELFF.

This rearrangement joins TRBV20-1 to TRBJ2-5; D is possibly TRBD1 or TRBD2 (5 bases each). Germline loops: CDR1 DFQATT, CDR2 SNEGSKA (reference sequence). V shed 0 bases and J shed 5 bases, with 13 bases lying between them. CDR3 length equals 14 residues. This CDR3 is CSARDAGTIETQYF. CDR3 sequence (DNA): TGCAGTGCTAGAGATGCCGGGACGATCGAGACCCAGTACTTC.

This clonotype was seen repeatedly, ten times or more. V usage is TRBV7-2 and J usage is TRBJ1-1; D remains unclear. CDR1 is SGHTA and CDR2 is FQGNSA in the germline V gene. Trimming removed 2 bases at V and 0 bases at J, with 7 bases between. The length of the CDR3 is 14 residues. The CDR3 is CASSLSPMNTEAFF. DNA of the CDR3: TGTGCCAGCAGCTTATCCCCGATGAACACTGAAGCTTTCTTT.

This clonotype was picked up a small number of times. CDR3 DNA sequence: TGTGCCAGTAGTATCCAGCGGGGGACGAGGACCGGGGAGCTGTTTTTT. Encoded protein: CASSIQRGTRTGELFF. V gene TRBV19 combines with J gene TRBJ2-2; 8 bases align to TRBD2. This CDR3 is 16 amino acids long. J lost 5 bases, V lost 3 bases, and 8 bases had no gene match. CDR1 LNHDA and CDR2 SQIVND come from the germline V gene (reference sequence).

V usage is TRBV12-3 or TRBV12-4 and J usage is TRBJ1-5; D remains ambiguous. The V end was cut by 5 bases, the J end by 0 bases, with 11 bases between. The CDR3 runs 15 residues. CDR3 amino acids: CASSQGLPSNQPQHF. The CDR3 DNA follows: TGTGCCAGCAGTCAAGGACTACCTAGCAATCAGCCCCAGCATTTT.

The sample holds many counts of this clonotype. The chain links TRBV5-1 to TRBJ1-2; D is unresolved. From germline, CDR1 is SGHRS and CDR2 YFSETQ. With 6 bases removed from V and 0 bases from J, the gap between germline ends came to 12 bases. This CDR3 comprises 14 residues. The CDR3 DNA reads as TGCGCCAGCAAGACGGACCTGTCTAACTATGGCTACACCTTC. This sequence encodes CASKTDLSNYGYTF. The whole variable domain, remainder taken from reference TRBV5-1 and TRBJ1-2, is KAGVTQTPRYLIKTRGQQVTLSCSPISGHRSVSWYQQTPGQGLQFLFEYFSETQRNKGNFPGRFSGRQFSNSRSEMNVSTLELGDSALYLCASKTDLSNYGYTFGSGTRLTVV.

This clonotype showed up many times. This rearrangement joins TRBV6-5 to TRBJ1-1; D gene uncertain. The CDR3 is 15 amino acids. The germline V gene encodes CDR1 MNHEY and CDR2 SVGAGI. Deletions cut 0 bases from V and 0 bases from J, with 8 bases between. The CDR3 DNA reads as TGTGCCAGCAGTTACTCGGTACCCTTGAACACTGAAGCTTTCTTT. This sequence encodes CASSYSVPLNTEAFF.

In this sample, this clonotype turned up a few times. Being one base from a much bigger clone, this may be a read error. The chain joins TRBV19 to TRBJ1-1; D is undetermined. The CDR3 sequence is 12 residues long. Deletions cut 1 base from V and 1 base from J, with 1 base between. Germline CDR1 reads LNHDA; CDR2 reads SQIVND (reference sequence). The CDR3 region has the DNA TGTGCCAGTAGTATAGGGAACACTGAAGCTTTCTTT. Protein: CASSIGNTEAFF.

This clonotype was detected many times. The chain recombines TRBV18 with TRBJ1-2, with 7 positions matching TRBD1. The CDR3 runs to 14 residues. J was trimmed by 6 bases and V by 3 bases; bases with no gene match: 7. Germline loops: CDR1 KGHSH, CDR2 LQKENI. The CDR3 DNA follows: TGTGCCAGCTCACCGGTCAGGGGGAGCCATGGCTACACCTTC. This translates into CASSPVRGSHGYTF.

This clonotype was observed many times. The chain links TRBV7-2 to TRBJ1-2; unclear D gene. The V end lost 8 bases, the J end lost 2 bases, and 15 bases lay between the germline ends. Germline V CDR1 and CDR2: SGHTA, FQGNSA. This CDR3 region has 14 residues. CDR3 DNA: TGTGCCAGCGGAAATCGACACCCCAACTATGGCTACACCTTC. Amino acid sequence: CASGNRHPNYGYTF.

The CDR3 region is CASKGNEETQYF. The CDR3 coding sequence is TGTGCCAGCAAGGGCAACGAAGAGACCCAGTACTTC. The chain recombines TRBV2 with TRBJ2-5; D remains ambiguous. This CDR3 is built from 12 residues. V was cut by 7 bases and J by 3 bases, with 9 bases left in between. Per the germline V gene, CDR1 is SNHLY and CDR2 is FYNNEI.

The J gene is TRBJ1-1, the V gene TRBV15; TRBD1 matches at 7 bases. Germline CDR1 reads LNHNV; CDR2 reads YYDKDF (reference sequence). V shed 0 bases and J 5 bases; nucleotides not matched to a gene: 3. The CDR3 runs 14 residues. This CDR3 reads CATSREKGATEAFF. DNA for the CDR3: TGTGCCACCAGCAGAGAGAAGGGGGCGACTGAAGCTTTCTTT.

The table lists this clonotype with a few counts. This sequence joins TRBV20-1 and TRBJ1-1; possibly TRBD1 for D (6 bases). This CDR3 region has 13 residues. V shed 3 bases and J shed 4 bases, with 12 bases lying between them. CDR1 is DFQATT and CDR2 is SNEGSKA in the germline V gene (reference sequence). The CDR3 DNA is TGCAGTGCTAGCCCGGGGGCGGCCACTGAAGCTTTCTTT. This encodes CSASPGAATEAFF.

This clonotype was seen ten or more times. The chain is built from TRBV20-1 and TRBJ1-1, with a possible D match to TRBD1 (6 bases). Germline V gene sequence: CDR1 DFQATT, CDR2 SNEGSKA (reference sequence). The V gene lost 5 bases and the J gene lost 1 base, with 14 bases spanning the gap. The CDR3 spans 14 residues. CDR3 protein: CSASPGQANTEAFF. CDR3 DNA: TGCAGTGCTTCACCGGGACAAGCGAACACTGAAGCTTTCTTT.

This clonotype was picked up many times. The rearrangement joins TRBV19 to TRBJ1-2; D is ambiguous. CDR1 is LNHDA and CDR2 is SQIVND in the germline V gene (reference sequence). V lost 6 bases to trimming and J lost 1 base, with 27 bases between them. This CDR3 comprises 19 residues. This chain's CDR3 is CASRDPGGIVPTLNYGYTF. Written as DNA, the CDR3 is TGTGCCAGTAGGGATCCCGGAGGGATTGTGCCTACGCTTAACTATGGCTACACCTTC.

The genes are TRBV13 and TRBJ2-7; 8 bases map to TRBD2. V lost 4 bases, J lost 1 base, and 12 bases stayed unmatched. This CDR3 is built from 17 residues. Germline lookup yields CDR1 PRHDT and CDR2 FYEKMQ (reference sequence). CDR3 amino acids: CASSSGLVGTPSYEQYF. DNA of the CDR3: TGTGCCAGCAGCTCGGGACTAGTGGGGACCCCATCCTACGAGCAGTACTTC.

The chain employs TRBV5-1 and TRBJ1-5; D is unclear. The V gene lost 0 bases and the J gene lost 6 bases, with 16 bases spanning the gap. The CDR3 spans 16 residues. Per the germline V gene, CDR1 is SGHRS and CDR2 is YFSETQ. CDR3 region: CASSLDRQRVGQPQHF. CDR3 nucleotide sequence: TGCGCCAGCAGCTTGGACAGACAAAGAGTAGGTCAGCCCCAGCATTTT.

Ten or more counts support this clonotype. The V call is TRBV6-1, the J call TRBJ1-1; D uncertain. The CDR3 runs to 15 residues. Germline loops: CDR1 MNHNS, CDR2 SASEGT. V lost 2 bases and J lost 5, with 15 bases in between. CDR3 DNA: TGTGCCAGCAGTGAAACTAAGGTGGGCGTGACTGAAGCTTTCTTT. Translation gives CASSETKVGVTEAFF.

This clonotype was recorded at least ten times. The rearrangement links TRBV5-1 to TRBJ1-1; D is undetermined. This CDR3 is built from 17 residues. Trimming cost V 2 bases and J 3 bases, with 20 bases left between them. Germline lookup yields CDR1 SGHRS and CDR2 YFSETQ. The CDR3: CASSFGSDPDWDTEAFF. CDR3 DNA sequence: TGCGCCAGCAGCTTCGGCAGCGATCCAGATTGGGACACTGAAGCTTTCTTT.

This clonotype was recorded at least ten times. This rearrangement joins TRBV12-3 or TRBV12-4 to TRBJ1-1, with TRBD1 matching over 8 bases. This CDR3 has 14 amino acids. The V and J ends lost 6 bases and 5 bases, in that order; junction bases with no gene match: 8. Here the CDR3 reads CASSLTGELTEAFF. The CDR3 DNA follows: TGTGCCAGCAGCCTGACAGGGGAACTTACTGAAGCTTTCTTT.

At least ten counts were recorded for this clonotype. Written as DNA, the CDR3 is TGTGCCAGCAGTTCCGGGGTCCTTATCTCCTACGAGCAGTACTTC. Its translation: CASSSGVLISYEQYF. The chain has TRBV12-3 or TRBV12-4 and TRBJ2-7; TRBD2 might be the D (5 bases). V was clipped by 4 bases and J by 0 bases, with 13 bases between them. The CDR3 is made up of 15 amino acids.

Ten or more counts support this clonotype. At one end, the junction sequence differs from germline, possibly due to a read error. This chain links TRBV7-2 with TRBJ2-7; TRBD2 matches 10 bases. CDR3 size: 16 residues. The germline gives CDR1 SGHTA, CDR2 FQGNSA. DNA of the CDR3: TGTGCCAGCAGCTTAGCAAGTCTAGCGGGGGCCTACGGGCAGTACTTC. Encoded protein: CASSLASLAGAYGQYF.

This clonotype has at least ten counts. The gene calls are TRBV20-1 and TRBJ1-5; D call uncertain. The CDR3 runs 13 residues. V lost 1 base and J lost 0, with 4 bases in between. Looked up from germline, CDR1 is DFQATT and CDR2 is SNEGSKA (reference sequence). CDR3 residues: CSARVDSNQPQHF. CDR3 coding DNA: TGCAGTGCTAGAGTGGATAGCAATCAGCCCCAGCATTTT.

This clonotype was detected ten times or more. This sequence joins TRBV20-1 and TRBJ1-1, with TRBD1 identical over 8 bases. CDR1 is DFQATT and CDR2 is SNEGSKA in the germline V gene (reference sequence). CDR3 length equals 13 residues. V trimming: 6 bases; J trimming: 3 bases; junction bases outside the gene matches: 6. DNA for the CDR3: TGCAGTGCACCGGGCAGGGGGCACACTGAAGCTTTCTTT. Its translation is CSAPGRGHTEAFF.

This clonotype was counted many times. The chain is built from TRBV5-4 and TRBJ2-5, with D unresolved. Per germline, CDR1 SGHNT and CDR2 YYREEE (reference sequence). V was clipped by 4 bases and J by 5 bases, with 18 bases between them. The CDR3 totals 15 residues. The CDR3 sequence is CASSPSDPQGETQYF. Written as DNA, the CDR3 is TGTGCCAGCAGCCCCTCGGACCCTCAAGGGGAGACCCAGTACTTC.

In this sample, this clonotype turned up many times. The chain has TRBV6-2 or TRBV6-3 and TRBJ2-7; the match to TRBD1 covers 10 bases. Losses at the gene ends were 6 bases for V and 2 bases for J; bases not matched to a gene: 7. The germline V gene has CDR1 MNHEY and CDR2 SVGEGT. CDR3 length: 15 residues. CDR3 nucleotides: TGTGCCAGCAGGACCGGGACAGGGGTAGCCTACGAGCAGTACTTC. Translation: CASRTGTGVAYEQYF.